The source of this T cell receptor (beta chain) is a study of blood T cells in healthy people across ages. A second PCR, run for roughly 7 to 11 cycles, used a sample-barcoded 5' primer plus a J-beta primer mix. Via MiXCR, TCRdb re-called the 5' RACE reads, giving one row per CDR3 protein. Of roughly 1,500,000 distinct CDR3 sequences listed, about 31% are singletons. Study observations and caveats: PBMCs left unsorted prevented a conclusive naive versus antigen-experienced comparison. Unknown donor CMV status possibly confounded expanded clonotype changes.

This clonotype came up a few times. Its antigen remains unidentified. Losses at the gene ends were 5 bases for V and 8 bases for J; bases not matched to a gene: 6. The CDR3 is made up of 13 amino acids. CDR1 LNHNV and CDR2 YYDKDF come from the germline V gene (reference sequence). The source is a woman in her thirties in good health. The rearrangement joins TRBV15 to TRBJ1-2; 9 nucleotides line up with TRBD1. The sequencing sample was made of blood. The CDR3 reads CATSLGQGGGYTF. The CDR3 DNA is TGTGCCACCAGCCTGGGACAGGGAGGCGGCTACACCTTC. Filled out from reference TRBV15 and TRBJ1-2, the complete variable domain reads DAMVIQNPRYQVTQFGKPVTLSCSQTLNHNVMYWYQQKSSQAPKLLFHYYDKDFNNEADTPDNFQSRRPNTSFCFLDIRSPGLGDTAMYLCATSLGQGGGYTFGSGTRLTVV.